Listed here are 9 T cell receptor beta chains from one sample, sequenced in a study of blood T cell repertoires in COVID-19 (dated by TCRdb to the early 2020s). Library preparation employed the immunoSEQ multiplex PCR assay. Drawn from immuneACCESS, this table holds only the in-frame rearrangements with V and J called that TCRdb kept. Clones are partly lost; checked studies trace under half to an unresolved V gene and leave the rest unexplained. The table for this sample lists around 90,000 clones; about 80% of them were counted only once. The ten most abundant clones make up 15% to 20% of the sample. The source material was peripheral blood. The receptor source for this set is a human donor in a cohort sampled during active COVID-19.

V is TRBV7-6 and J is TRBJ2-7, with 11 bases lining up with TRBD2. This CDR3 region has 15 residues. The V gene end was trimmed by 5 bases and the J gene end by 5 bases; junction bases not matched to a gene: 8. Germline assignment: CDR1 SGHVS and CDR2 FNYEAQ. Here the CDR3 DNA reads TGTGCCAGCAGCACTTATAGCGGGAGGGCTCACGAGCAGTACTTC. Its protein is CASSTYSGRAHEQYF. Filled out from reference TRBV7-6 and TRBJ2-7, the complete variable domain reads GAGVSQSPRYKVTKRGQDVALRCDPISGHVSLYWYRQALGQGPEFLTYFNYEAQQDKSGLPNDRFSAERPEGSISTLTIQRTEQRDSAMYRCASSTYSGRAHEQYFGPGTRLTVT.

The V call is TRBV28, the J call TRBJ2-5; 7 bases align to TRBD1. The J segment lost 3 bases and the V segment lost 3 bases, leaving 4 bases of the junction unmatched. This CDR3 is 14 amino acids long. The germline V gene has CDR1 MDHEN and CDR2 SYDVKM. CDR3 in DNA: TGTGCCAGCAGTTTCTCCGACAGGGAAGAGACCCAGTACTTC. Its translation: CASSFSDREETQYF.

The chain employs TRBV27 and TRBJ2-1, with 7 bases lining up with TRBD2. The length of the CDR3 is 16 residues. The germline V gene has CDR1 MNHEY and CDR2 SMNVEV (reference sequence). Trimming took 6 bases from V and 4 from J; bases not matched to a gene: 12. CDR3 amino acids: CASRRAGAGDYNEQFF. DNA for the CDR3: TGTGCCAGCAGAAGGGCTGGCGCGGGAGATTACAATGAGCAGTTCTTC.

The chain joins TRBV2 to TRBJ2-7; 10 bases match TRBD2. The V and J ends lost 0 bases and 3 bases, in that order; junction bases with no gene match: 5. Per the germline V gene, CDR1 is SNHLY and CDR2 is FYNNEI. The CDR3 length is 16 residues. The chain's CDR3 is CASSEAPGLAIYEQYF. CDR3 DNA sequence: TGTGCCAGCAGTGAAGCACCGGGACTAGCGATCTACGAGCAGTACTTC.

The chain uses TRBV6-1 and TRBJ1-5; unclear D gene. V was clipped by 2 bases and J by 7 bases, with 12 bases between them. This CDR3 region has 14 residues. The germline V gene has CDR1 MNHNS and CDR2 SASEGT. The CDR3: CASSEWYREQPQHF. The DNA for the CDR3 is TGTGCCAGCAGTGAATGGTACAGAGAACAGCCCCAGCATTTT.

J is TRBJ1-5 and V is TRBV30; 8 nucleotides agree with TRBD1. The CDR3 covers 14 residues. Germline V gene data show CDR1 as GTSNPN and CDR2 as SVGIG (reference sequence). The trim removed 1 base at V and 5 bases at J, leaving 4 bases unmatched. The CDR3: CAWSGQGYYQPQHF. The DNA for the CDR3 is TGTGCCTGGAGTGGACAGGGGTATTATCAGCCCCAGCATTTT.

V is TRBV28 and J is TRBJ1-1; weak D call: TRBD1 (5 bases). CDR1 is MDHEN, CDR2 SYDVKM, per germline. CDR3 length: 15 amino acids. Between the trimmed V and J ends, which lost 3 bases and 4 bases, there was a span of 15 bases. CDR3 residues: CASSLVIGEGTEAFF. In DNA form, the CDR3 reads TGTGCCAGCAGTTTGGTAATAGGGGAGGGCACTGAAGCTTTCTTT.

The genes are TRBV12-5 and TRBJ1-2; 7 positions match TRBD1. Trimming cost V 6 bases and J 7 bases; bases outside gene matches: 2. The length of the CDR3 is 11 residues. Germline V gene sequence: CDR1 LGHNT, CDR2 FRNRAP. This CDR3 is CASGTGFGYTF. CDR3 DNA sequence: TGTGCTAGTGGGACAGGGTTTGGCTACACCTTC. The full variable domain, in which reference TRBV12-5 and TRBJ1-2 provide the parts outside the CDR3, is DARVTQTPRHKVTEMGQEVTMRCQPILGHNTVFWYRQTMMQGLELLAYFRNRAPLDDSGMPKDRFSAEMPDATLATLKIQPSEPRDSAVYFCASGTGFGYTFGSGTRLTVV.

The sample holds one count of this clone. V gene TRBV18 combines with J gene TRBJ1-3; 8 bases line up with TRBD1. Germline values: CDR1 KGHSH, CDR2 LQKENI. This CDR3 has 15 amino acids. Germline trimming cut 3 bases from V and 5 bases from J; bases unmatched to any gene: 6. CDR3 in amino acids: CASSPPTGVRNTIYF. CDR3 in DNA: TGTGCCAGCTCACCTCCGACAGGGGTGAGAAACACCATATATTTT.